Shown below are 4 T cell receptor beta chains from a single sample sequenced in a study of blood T cell repertoires in COVID-19. The protocol was immunoSEQ multiplex PCR, while the TCRdb copy is restricted to in-frame clones and leaves out a portion. The profile covers 150,000 to 200,000 clones, with 80% to 90% appearing a single time and approximately 1.4% taken by the ten largest. The sample consisted of peripheral blood. These receptors all stem from a woman between 45 and 60 years old with acute or convalescent COVID-19.

This clone was recorded only once. The gene calls are TRBV7-2 and TRBJ1-1; D uncertain. The CDR3 contains 12 residues. Germline V gives CDR1 SGHTA, CDR2 FQGNSA. Between the trimmed V and J ends, which lost 0 bases and 8 bases, there was a span of 7 bases. The chain's CDR3 is CASSLARSEAFF. The DNA for the CDR3 is TGTGCCAGCAGCTTAGCGAGGAGCGAAGCTTTCTTT.

The V and J genes are TRBV5-1 and TRBJ1-1; D may be TRBD1 (6 bases). Between the trimmed V and J ends, which lost 4 bases and 1 base, there was a span of 23 bases. The germline CDR1 and CDR2 sequences are SGHRS and YFSETQ. The CDR3 runs 18 residues. CDR3 loop: CASSVVGTGISSNTEAFF. CDR3 bases: TGCGCCAGCAGCGTTGTGGGAACAGGGATAAGTTCGAACACTGAAGCTTTCTTT.

The gene calls are TRBV19 and TRBJ2-3; D perhaps matches TRBD1 (5 bases). Trimming left V 7 bases short and J 3 bases short, with 14 bases between. Germline assignment: CDR1 LNHDA and CDR2 SQIVND (reference sequence). The CDR3 is made up of 14 amino acids. CDR3 sequence: CASNPQAGTDTQYF. In DNA form, the CDR3 reads TGTGCCAGTAACCCCCAGGCAGGGACAGATACGCAGTATTTT.

The rearrangement uses TRBV6-5 and TRBJ2-3; 8 bases map to TRBD2. V dropped 7 bases and J dropped 2; count of bases not matched to a gene: 5. This CDR3 region has 14 residues. CDR1 and CDR2 (germline): MNHEY, SVGAGI. This CDR3 reads CASTAGGHTDTQYF. In DNA form, the CDR3 reads TGTGCCAGCACGGCGGGGGGCCACACAGATACGCAGTATTTT.